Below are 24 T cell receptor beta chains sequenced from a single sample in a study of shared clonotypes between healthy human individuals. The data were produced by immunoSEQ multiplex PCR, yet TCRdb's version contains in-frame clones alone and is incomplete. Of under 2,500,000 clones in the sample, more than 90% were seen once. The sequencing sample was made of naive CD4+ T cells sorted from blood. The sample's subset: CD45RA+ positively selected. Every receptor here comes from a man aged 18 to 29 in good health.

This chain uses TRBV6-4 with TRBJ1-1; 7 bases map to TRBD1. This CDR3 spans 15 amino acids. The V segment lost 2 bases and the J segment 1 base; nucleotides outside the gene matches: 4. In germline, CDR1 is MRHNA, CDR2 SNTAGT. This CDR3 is CASSDPDRRNTEAFF. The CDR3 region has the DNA TGTGCCAGCAGTGACCCGGACAGGAGGAACACTGAAGCTTTCTTT.

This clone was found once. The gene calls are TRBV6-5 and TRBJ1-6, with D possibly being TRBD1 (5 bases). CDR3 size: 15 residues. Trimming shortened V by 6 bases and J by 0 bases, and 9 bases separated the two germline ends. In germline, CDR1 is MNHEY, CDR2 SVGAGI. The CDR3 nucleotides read TGTGCCAGCAGCCAAGGGGCCTCCTATAATTCACCCCTCCACTTT. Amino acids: CASSQGASYNSPLHF.

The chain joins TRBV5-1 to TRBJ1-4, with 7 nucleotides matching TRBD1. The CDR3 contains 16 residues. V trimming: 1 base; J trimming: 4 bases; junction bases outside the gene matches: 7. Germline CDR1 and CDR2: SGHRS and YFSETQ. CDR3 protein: CASSLWGTVHNEKLFF. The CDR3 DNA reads TGCGCCAGCAGCTTGTGGGGGACAGTCCATAATGAAAAACTGTTTTTT. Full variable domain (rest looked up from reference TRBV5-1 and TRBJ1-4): KAGVTQTPRYLIKTRGQQVTLSCSPISGHRSVSWYQQTPGQGLQFLFEYFSETQRNKGNFPGRFSGRQFSNSRSEMNVSTLELGDSALYLCASSLWGTVHNEKLFFGSGTQLSVL.

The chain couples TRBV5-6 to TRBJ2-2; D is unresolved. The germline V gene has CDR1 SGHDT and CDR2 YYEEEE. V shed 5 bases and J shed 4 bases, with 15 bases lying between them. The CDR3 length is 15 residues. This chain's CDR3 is CASSYFTGGTGELFF. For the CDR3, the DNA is TGTGCCAGCAGTTACTTTACGGGTGGCACCGGGGAGCTGTTTTTT.

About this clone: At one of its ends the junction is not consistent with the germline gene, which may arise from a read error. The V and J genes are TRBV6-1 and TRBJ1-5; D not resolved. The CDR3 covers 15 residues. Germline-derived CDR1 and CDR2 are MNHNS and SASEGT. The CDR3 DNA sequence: TGTGCCAGCAGCGAAGGGCTGCTCGGCAATCAGCCCCAGCATTTT. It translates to CASSEGLLGNQPQHF.

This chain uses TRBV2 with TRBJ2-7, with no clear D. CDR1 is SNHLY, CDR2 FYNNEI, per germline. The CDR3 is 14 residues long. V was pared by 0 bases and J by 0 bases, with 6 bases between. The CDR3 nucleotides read TGTGCCAGCAGTGAAGCCAGATTCTCCTACGAGCAGTACTTC. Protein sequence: CASSEARFSYEQYF.

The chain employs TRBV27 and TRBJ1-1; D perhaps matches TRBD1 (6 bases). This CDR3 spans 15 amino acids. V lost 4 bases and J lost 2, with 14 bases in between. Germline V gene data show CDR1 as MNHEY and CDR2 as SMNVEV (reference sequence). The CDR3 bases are TGTGCCAGCAGTTGGACCGGGACAACAAACACTGAAGCTTTCTTT. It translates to CASSWTGTTNTEAFF.

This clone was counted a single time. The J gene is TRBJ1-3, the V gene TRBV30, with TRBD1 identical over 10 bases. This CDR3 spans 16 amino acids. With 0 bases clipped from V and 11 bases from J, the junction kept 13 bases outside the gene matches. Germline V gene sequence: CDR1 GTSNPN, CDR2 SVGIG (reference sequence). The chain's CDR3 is CAWSVSFLGTGDPIYF. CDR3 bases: TGTGCCTGGAGTGTATCGTTTTTGGGGACAGGGGACCCCATATATTTT.

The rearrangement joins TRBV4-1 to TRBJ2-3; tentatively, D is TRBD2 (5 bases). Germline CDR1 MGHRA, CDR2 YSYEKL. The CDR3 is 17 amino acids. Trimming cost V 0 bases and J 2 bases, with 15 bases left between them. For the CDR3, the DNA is TGCGCCAGCAGCCAAGATTGGCAGCGGCCGCACACAGATACGCAGTATTTT. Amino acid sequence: CASSQDWQRPHTDTQYF.

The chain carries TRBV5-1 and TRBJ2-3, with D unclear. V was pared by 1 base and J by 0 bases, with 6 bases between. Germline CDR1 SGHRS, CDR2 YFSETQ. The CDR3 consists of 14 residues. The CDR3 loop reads CASSLIQSTDTQYF. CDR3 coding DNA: TGCGCCAGCAGCTTGATACAAAGCACAGATACGCAGTATTTT.

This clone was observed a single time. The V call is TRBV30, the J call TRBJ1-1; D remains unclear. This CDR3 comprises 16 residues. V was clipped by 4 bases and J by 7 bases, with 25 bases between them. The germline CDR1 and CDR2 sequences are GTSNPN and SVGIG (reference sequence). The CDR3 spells CAWTQSPGLTVHEAFF. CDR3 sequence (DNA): TGTGCCTGGACTCAGAGTCCGGGCCTGACTGTCCATGAAGCTTTCTTT.

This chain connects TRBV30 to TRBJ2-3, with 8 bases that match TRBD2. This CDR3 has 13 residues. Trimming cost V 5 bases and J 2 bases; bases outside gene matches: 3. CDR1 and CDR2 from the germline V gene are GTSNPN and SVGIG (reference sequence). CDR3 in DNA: TGTGCCTGGGGCGGGGGGTTCACAGATACGCAGTATTTT. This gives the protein CAWGGGFTDTQYF.

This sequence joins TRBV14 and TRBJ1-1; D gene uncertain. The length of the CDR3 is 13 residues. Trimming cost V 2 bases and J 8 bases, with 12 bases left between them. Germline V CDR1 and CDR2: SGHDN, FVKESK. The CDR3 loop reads CASSQRWQNEAFF. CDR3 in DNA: TGTGCCAGCAGCCAACGTTGGCAGAACGAAGCTTTCTTT.

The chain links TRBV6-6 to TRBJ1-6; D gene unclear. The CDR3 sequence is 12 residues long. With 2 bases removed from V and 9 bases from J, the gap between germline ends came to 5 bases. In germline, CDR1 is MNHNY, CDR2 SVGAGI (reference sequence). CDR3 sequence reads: CASSYDGSPLHF. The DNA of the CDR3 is TGTGCCAGCAGTTACGACGGTTCACCCCTCCACTTT.

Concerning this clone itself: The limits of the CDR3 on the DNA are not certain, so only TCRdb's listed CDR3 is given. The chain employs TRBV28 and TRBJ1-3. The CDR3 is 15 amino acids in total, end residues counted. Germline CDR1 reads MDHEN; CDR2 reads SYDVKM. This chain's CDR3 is CASSTSGLGGNTIYF.

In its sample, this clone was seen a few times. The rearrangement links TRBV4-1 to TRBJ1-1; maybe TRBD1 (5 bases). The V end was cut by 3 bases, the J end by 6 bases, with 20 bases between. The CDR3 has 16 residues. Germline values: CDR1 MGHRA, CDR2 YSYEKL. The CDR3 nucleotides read TGCGCCAGCAGCCATGTCACGACACGTGGGGACGCTGAAGCTTTCTTT. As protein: CASSHVTTRGDAEAFF.

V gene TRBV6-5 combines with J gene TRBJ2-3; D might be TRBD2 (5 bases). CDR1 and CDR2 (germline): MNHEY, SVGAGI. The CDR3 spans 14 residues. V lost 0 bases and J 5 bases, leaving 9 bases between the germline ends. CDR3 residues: CASSYSDGGDTQYF. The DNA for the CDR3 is TGTGCCAGCAGTTACTCGGACGGAGGAGATACGCAGTATTTT.

CDR3: CASSSGTEETQYF. The CDR3 DNA reads as TGTGCCAGCAGCTCCGGGACAGAAGAGACCCAGTACTTC. This sequence joins TRBV7-3 and TRBJ2-5; 7 bases align to TRBD1. V lost 4 bases, J lost 3 bases, and 2 bases stayed unmatched. This CDR3 has 13 residues. Germline values: CDR1 SGHTA, CDR2 FQGTGA.

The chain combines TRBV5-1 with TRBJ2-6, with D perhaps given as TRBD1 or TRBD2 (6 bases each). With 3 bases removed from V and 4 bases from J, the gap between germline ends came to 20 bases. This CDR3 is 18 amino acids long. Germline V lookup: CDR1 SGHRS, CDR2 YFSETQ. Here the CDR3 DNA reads TGCGCCAGCAGCTGGGGGCTCTCGGCGGGGAGCGGGGCCAACGTCCTGACTTTC. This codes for CASSWGLSAGSGANVLTF.

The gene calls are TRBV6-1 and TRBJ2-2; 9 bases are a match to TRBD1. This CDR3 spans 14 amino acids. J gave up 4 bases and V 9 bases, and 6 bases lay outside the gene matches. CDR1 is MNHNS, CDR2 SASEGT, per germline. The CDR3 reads CASITGGGTGELFF. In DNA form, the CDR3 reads TGTGCCAGTATTACAGGGGGCGGCACCGGGGAGCTGTTTTTT.

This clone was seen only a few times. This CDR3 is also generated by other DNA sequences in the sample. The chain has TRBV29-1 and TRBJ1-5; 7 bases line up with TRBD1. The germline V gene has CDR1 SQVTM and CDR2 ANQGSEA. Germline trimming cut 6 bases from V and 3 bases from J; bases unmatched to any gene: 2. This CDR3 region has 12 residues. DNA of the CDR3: TGCAGCGTCGGACAGGACAATCAGCCCCAGCATTTT. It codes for CSVGQDNQPQHF.

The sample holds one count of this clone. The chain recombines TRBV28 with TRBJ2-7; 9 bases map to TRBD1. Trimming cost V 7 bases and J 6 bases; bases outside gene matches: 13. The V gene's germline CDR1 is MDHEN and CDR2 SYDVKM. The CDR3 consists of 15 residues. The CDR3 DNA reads TGTGCCAGCACCTTCCTTGGGACAGGGTTTGGCGAGCAGTACTTC. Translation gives CASTFLGTGFGEQYF.

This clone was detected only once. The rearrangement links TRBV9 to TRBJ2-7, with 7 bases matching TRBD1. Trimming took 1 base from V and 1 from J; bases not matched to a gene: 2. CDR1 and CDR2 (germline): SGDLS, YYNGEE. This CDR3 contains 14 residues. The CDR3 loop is CASSVRTGSYEQYF. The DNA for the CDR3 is TGTGCCAGCAGCGTAAGGACAGGTTCCTACGAGCAGTACTTC.

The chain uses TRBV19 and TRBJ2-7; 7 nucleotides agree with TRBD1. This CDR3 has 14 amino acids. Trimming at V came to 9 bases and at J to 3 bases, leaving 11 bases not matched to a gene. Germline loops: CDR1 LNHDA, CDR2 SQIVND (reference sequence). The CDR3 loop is CASTEAGGNYEQYF. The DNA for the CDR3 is TGTGCCAGCACCGAGGCAGGGGGTAACTACGAGCAGTACTTC.